This T cell receptor beta chain appears in the sequencing data of a study of metastatic and nonmetastatic thyroid tumors. Thyroid surgery was performed in patients who had received no treatment beforehand. MiXCR re-clonotyped the PCR reads for TCRdb. The sample lists under 95,000 clones, roughly 8.6% occurring once. The CDR3 covers 13 residues. Deletions cut 3 bases from V and 0 bases from J, with 5 bases between. Germline-derived CDR1 and CDR2 are DFQATT and SNEGSKA (reference sequence). This clone was found many times. The sample comprised blood. This chain joins TRBV20-1 and TRBJ2-2; D is unclear. The clonotype originates from a female donor with papillary thyroid cancer or a benign thyroid nodule (not recorded which). Some clones in this sample may be carry-over from other donors' samples. This CDR3 reads CSASVPNTGELFF. The CDR3 region has the DNA TGCAGTGCTAGTGTACCGAACACCGGGGAGCTGTTTTTT.